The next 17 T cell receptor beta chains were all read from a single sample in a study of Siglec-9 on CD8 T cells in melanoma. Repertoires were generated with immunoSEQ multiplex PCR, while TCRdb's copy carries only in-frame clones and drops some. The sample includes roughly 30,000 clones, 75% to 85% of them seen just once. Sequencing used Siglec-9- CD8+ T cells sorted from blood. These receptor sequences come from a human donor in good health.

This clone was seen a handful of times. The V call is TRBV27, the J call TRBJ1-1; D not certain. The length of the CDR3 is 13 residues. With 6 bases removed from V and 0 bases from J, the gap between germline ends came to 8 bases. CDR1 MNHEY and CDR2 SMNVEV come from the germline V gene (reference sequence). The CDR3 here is CASSYSVNTEAFF. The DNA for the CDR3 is TGTGCCAGCAGCTACTCAGTGAACACTGAAGCTTTCTTT.

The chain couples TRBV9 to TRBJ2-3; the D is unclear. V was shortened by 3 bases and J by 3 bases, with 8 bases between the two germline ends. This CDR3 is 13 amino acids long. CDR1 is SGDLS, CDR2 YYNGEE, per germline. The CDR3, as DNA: TGTGCCAGCAGCGGCTTCAAGACAGATACGCAGTATTTT. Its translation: CASSGFKTDTQYF.

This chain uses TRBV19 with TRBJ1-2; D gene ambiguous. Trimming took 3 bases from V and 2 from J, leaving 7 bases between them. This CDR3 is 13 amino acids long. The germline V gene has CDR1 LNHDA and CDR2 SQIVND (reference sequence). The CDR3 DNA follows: TGTGCCAGTAGTATCTTATCCAACTATGGCTACACCTTC. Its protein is CASSILSNYGYTF. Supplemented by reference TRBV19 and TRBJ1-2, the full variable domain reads DGGITQSPKYLFRKEGQNVTLSCEQNLNHDAMYWYRQDPGQGLRLIYYSQIVNDFQKGDIAEGYSVSREKKESFPLTVTSAQKNPTAFYLCASSILSNYGYTFGSGTRLTVV.

The DNA for the CDR3 is TGTGCCAGCAGCTTAATGACGCAGGAGATATCTAGCAATCAGCCCCAGCATTTT. Its translation is CASSLMTQEISSNQPQHF. The V gene is TRBV7-2, the J gene TRBJ1-5; D uncertain. This CDR3 contains 18 residues. V was pared by 2 bases and J by 0 bases, with 17 bases between. Germline CDR1 reads SGHTA; CDR2 reads FQGNSA. The whole variable domain, filled in from reference TRBV7-2 and TRBJ1-5, reads GAGVSQSPSNKVTEKGKDVELRCDPISGHTALYWYRQSLGQGLEFLIYFQGNSAPDKSGLPSDRFSAERTGGSVSTLTIQRTQQEDSAVYLCASSLMTQEISSNQPQHFGDGTRLSIL.

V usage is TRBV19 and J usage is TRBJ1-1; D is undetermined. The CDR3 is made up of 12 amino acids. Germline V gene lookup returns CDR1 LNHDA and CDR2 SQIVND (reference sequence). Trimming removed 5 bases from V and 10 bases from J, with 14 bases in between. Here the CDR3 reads CASSGLPEGAFF. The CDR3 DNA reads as TGTGCCAGTAGTGGCCTCCCAGAGGGAGCTTTCTTT. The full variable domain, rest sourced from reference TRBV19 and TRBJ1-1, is DGGITQSPKYLFRKEGQNVTLSCEQNLNHDAMYWYRQDPGQGLRLIYYSQIVNDFQKGDIAEGYSVSREKKESFPLTVTSAQKNPTAFYLCASSGLPEGAFFGQGTRLTVV.

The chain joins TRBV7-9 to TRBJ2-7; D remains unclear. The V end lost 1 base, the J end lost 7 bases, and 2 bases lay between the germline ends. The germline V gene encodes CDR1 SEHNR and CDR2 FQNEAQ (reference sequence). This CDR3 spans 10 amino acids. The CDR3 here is CASSLGEQYV. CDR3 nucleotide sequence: TGTGCCAGCAGCTTAGGGGAGCAGTACGTC.

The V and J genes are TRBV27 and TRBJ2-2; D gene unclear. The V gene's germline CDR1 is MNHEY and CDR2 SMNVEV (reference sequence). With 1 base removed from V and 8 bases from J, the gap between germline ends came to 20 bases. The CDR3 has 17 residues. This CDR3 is CASSLFTPGLILGELFF. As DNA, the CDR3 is TGTGCCAGCAGTTTATTCACTCCGGGCCTCATATTAGGGGAGCTGTTTTTT.

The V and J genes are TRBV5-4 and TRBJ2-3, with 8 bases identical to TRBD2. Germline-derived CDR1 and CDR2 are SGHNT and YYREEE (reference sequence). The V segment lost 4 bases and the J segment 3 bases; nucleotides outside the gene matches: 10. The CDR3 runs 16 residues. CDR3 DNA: TGTGCCAGCAGCCCCCTTAGCGGGGTAGGGACAGATACGCAGTATTTT. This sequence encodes CASSPLSGVGTDTQYF.

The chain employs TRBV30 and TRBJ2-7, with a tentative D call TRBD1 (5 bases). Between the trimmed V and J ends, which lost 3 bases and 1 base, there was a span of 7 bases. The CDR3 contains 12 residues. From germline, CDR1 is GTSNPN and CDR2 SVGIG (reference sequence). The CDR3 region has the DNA TGTGCCTGGAGCCCAGGGTCCTACGAGCAGTACTTC. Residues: CAWSPGSYEQYF.

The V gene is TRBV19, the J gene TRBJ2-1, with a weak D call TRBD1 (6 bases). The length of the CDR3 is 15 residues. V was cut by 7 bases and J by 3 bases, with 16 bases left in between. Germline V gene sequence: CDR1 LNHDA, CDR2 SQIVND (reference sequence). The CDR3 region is CASNPDRTLYNEQFF. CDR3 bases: TGTGCCAGTAACCCTGACAGGACCCTCTACAATGAGCAGTTCTTC.

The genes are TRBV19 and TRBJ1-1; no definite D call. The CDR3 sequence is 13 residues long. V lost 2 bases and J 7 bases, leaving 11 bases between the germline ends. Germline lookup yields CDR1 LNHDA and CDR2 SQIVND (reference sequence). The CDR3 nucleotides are TGTGCCAGTAGTATAATCCGGGGAAATGAAGCTTTCTTT. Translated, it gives CASSIIRGNEAFF.

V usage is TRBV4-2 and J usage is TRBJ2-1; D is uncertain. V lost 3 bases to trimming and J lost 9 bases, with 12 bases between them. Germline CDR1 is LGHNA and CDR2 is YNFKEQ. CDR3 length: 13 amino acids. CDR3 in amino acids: CASSQALYSEQFF. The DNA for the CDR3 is TGTGCCAGCAGCCAGGCCCTATATTCTGAGCAGTTCTTC.

CDR3 loop: CASSLGLAGTSRGTDTQYF. DNA for the CDR3: TGTGCCAGCAGCTTAGGTCTAGCGGGAACTTCCAGGGGTACAGATACGCAGTATTTT. The chain joins TRBV11-2 to TRBJ2-3; 9 nucleotides line up with TRBD2. The CDR3 length is 19 residues. Germline CDR1 and CDR2: SGHAT and FQNNGV. The V gene end was trimmed by 1 base and the J gene end by 3 bases; junction bases not matched to a gene: 14.

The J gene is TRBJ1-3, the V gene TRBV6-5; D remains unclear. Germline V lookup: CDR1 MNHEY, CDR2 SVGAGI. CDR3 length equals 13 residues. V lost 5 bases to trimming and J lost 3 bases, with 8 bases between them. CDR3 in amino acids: CASSHDNGNTIYF. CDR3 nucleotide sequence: TGTGCCAGCAGTCACGATAATGGAAACACCATATATTTT.

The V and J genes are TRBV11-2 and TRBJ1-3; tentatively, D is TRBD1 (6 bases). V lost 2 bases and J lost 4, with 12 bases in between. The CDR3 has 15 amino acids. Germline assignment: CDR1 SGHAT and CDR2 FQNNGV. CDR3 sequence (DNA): TGTGCCAGCAGCTTATCGCAGGGGCCGGGAAACACCATATATTTT. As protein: CASSLSQGPGNTIYF.

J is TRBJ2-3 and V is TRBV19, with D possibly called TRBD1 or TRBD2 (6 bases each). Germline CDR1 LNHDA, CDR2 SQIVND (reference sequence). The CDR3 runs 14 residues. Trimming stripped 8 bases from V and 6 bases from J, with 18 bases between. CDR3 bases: TGTGCCAGTGGAGGGGGGCCGCGAGGGGATACGCAGTATTTT. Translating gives CASGGGPRGDTQYF. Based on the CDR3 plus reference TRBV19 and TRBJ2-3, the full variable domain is DGGITQSPKYLFRKEGQNVTLSCEQNLNHDAMYWYRQDPGQGLRLIYYSQIVNDFQKGDIAEGYSVSREKKESFPLTVTSAQKNPTAFYLCASGGGPRGDTQYFGPGTRLTVL.

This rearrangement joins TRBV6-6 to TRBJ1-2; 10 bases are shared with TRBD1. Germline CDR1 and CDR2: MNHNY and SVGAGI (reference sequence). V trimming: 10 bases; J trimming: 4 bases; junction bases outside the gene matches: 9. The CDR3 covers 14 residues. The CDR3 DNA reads TGTGCCACGGAAGACAGGGGGCGCGCCTATGGCTACACCTTC. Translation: CATEDRGRAYGYTF.